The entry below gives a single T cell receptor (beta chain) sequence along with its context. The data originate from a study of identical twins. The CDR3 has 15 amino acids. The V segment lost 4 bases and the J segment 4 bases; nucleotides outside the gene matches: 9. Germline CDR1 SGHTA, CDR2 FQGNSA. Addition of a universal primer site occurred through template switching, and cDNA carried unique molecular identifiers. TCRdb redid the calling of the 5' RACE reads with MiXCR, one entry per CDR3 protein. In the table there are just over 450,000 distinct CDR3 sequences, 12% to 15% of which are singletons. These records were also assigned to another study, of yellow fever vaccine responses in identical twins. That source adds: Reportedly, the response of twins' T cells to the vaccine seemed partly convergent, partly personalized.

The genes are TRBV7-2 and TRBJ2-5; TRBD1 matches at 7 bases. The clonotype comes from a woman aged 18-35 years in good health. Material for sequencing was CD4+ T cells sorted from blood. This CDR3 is CASSSALGGGETQYF. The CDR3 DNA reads TGTGCCAGCAGCTCCGCCTTAGGGGGCGGAGAGACCCAGTACTTC.